Listed below are T cell receptor beta chains from one sample, sequenced in a study of spatial heterogeneity in lung cancer. MiXCR, run by TCRdb on the 5' RACE reads, gives a single entry per CDR3 protein. Here the sample spans 20,000 to 30,000 distinct CDR3 sequences, 8% to 10% being singletons. The specimen comprised lung tumor tissue, sampled at surgery. All receptors come from a male donor with early-stage non-small cell lung cancer. The CDR3 runs from the conserved cysteine through the conserved F or W. Each record gives: V gene, clone size, J gene, D gene, CDR3 DNA, CDR3 protein. D genes are given only for firm matches. Expanded clones get a size class; other rows say once, few or many, or leave the size out.

>TRBV24-1|many|TRBJ2-7|-
TGTGCCACCAGTGACGGAGCGGGCGACTACTACGAGCAGTACTTC
CATSDGAGDYYEQYF
>TRBV20-1|-|TRBJ2-3|TRBD1
TGCAGTGCTGGACGACAGGGGCGGACGCAGTATTTT
CSAGRQGRTQYF
>TRBV25-1|many|TRBJ1-1|-
TGTGCCAGCAGCAGTCTCGGACTGAACACTGAAGCTTTCTTT
CASSSLGLNTEAFF
>TRBV6-1|-|TRBJ2-7|-
TGTGCCAGCAGTGAAGGCCAGGGATCCTACGAGCAGTACTTC
CASSEGQGSYEQYF
>TRBV30|-|TRBJ2-6|TRBD1
TGTGCCTGGAGAAAAGGGGGCCCCCATGGGGCCAACGTCCTGACTTTC
CAWRKGGPHGANVLTF
>TRBV5-1|many|TRBJ1-6|-
TGCGCCAGCAGCGTTGGTCGAACGGGCCTCTATAATTCACCCCTCCACTTT
CASSVGRTGLYNSPLHF
>TRBV7-2|many|TRBJ2-1|TRBD2
TGTGCCAGCAGCTTACGGCTAGCGGGGAACAATGAGCAGTTCTTC
CASSLRLAGNNEQFF
>TRBV5-5|-|TRBJ2-2|-
TGTGCCAGCAGTAGGGACACCACCGGGGAGCTGTTTTTT
CASSRDTTGELFF
>TRBV7-9|-|TRBJ2-5|TRBD1
TGTGCCAGCAGCTCGGGCGGACAGGGGATGGAGACCCAGTACTTC
CASSSGGQGMETQYF
>TRBV12-3/TRBV12-4|-|TRBJ2-5|TRBD2
TGTGCCAGCACCCAAGGCGACTCGCGGGGGGGACAAGAGACCCAGTACTTC
CASTQGDSRGGQETQYF
>TRBV4-2|few|TRBJ2-7|-
TGTGCCAGCAGCCAAGAGGACGAGCAGTACTTC
CASSQEDEQYF
>TRBV2|-|TRBJ2-5|-
TGTGCCAGCGTCCAGGGAGGGGGAATGAAGACCCAGTACTTC
CASVQGGGMKTQYF
>TRBV20-1|many|TRBJ2-3|TRBD2
TGCAGTGCTAGCCCCCCACTAGCGGGGGCGTTCACAGATACGCAGTATTTT
CSASPPLAGAFTDTQYF
>TRBV3-1|few|TRBJ2-1|TRBD1
TGTGCCAGCAGCCCGGGGACAGCCTACAATGAGCAGTTCTTC
CASSPGTAYNEQFF
>TRBV2|many|TRBJ1-5|-
TGTGCCAGCAGTGCGGATTGGGGGGGCAGTCAGCCCCAGCATTTT
CASSADWGGSQPQHF
>TRBV11-2|many|TRBJ2-3|-
TGTGCCAGCAGCTTTTCGGGGACCCTTAGAGATACGCAGTATTTT
CASSFSGTLRDTQYF